The 10 T cell receptor beta chains below were found in one sample sequenced in a study of shared clonotypes between healthy human individuals. Libraries were prepared by immunoSEQ multiplex PCR; TCRdb keeps only in-frame clonotypes and omits some of them. The repertoire holds 190,000 or so clones, with about 66% as singletons. The sample taken for sequencing was memory CD4+ T cells sorted from blood. Subset denoted: CD45RA-negative fraction. Receptor source: a young man in good health.

This rearrangement joins TRBV5-8 to TRBJ2-5; 7 bases are a match to TRBD1. V shed 0 bases, J shed 3 bases, and the junction held 8 bases outside the gene matches. The CDR3 is 16 amino acids. Germline V gene data show CDR1 as SGHTS and CDR2 as YDEGEE. The CDR3 loop is CASSLGTGLPKETQYF. CDR3 bases: TGTGCCAGCAGCTTGGGGACAGGTCTTCCGAAAGAGACCCAGTACTTC.

This clone came up many times. The chain carries TRBV11-2 and TRBJ1-1; D perhaps matches TRBD1 (5 bases). The CDR3 is 15 residues long. Per germline, CDR1 SGHAT and CDR2 FQNNGV. Trimming took 3 bases from V and 2 from J, leaving 13 bases between them. The CDR3 DNA follows: TGTGCCAGCAGCTTCCCGGGACTGCCAAACACTGAAGCTTTCTTT. Translating it yields CASSFPGLPNTEAFF.

J is TRBJ2-5 and V is TRBV5-1; no reliable D call. V lost 2 bases to trimming and J lost 4 bases, with 12 bases between them. CDR3 length: 14 residues. Germline CDR1 is SGHRS and CDR2 is YFSETQ. Written as DNA, the CDR3 is TGCGCCAGCAGCTTTGACATTATTCGAGAGACCCAGTACTTC. Translating it yields CASSFDIIRETQYF.

The chain recombines TRBV27 with TRBJ2-3, with TRBD2 identical over 15 bases. Germline trimming cut 5 bases from V and 4 bases from J; bases unmatched to any gene: 10. Germline V gene sequence: CDR1 MNHEY, CDR2 SMNVEV (reference sequence). CDR3 length equals 18 residues. The CDR3 protein is CASSPGGTSGRWADTQYF. CDR3 nucleotide sequence: TGTGCCAGCAGTCCCGGGGGGACTAGCGGGAGGTGGGCAGATACGCAGTATTTT.

This chain joins TRBV6-5 and TRBJ2-7; D is unclear. CDR1 MNHEY and CDR2 SVGAGI come from the germline V gene. The CDR3 runs 12 residues. The V end was cut by 4 bases, the J end by 2 bases, with 6 bases between. This chain's CDR3 is CASSSATYEQYF. CDR3 coding DNA: TGTGCCAGCAGTTCAGCGACCTACGAGCAGTACTTC.

This clone was detected only a few times. The genes are TRBV5-6 and TRBJ2-7; unclear D gene. This CDR3 is 13 amino acids long. V lost 0 bases, J lost 2 bases, and 6 bases lay in between. Looked up from germline, CDR1 is SGHDT and CDR2 is YYEEEE. The CDR3 DNA follows: TGTGCCAGCAGCTTGGGAGGCCCCTACGAGCAGTACTTC. As protein: CASSLGGPYEQYF.

This chain joins TRBV7-2 and TRBJ2-7; D is ambiguous. CDR3 length: 14 amino acids. The germline V gene has CDR1 SGHTA and CDR2 FQGNSA. With 5 bases removed from V and 6 bases from J, the gap between germline ends came to 17 bases. The CDR3 DNA is TGTGCCAGCAGCCCCGCGGCTCGAGCAAGCGAGCAGTACTTC. This encodes CASSPAARASEQYF. The entire variable domain, with the rest obtained from reference TRBV7-2 and TRBJ2-7, is as follows: GAGVSQSPSNKVTEKGKDVELRCDPISGHTALYWYRQSLGQGLEFLIYFQGNSAPDKSGLPSDRFSAERTGGSVSTLTIQRTQQEDSAVYLCASSPAARASEQYFGPGTRLTVT.

The gene calls are TRBV7-9 and TRBJ2-7, with D possibly matching TRBD1 (5 bases). V was cut by 3 bases and J by 6 bases, with 9 bases left in between. Germline V gene data show CDR1 as SEHNR and CDR2 as FQNEAQ (reference sequence). The CDR3 is 12 amino acids. CDR3 nucleotides: TGTGCCAGCAGCTTTCGACAGAGCGAGCAGTACTTC. Its protein product is CASSFRQSEQYF.

Worth noting for this clone: The junction departs from the called germline gene at one end, perhaps through a read error. The chain recombines TRBV2 with TRBJ2-1; D call uncertain. The CDR3 is 18 amino acids. Germline V gives CDR1 SNHLY, CDR2 FYNNEI. In nucleotides, the CDR3 is TGTGCCAGCAGTGGCCTGGGCTCGCAACTCCTCTCCGACAATGAGCAGTTCTTC. Amino acid sequence: CASSGLGSQLLSDNEQFF.

The CDR3 DNA is TGTGCCAGCGGGCTGGGACGGCTCAACACTGAAGCTTTCTTT. Encoded protein: CASGLGRLNTEAFF. J is TRBJ1-1 and V is TRBV2; D perhaps matches TRBD1 (5 bases). This CDR3 spans 14 amino acids. Per the germline V gene, CDR1 is SNHLY and CDR2 is FYNNEI. Trimming pared 8 bases from V and 2 bases from J, leaving 15 bases between. Drawing the rest from reference TRBV2 and TRBJ1-1, the complete variable domain is EPEVTQTPSHQVTQMGQEVILRCVPISNHLYFYWYRQILGQKVEFLVSFYNNEISEKSEIFDDQFSVERPDGSNFTLKIRSTKLEDSAMYFCASGLGRLNTEAFFGQGTRLTVV.